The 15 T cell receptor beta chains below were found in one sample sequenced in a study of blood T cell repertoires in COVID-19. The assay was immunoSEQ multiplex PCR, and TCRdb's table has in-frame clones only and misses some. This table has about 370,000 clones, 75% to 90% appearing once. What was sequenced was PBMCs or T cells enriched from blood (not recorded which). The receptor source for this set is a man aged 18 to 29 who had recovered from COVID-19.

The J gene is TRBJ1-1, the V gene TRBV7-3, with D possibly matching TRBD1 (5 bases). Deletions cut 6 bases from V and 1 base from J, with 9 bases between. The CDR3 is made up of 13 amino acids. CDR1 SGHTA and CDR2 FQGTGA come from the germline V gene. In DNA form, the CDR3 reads TGTGCCAGCAGTCGACAGAGGAACACTGAAGCTTTCTTT. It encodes CASSRQRNTEAFF.

DNA of the CDR3: TGTGCCAGTGGACTAGCGGGGGCGGGCACCGGGGAGCTGTTTTTT. Amino acids: CASGLAGAGTGELFF. The chain combines TRBV2 with TRBJ2-2, with 13 bases identical to TRBD2. This CDR3 is built from 15 residues. Germline CDR1 reads SNHLY; CDR2 reads FYNNEI. J was trimmed by 4 bases and V by 9 bases; bases with no gene match: 5.

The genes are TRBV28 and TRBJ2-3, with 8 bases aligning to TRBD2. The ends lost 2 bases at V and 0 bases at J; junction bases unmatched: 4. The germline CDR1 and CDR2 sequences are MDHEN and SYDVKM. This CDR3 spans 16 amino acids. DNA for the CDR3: TGTGCCAGCAGTTTACTAGGACTAGCCAGCACAGATACGCAGTATTTT. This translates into CASSLLGLASTDTQYF.

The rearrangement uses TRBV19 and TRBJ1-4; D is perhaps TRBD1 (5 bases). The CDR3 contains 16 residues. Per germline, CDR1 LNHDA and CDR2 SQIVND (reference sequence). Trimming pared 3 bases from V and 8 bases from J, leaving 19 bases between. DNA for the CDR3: TGTGCCAGTAGTATTAAAGAGGGGACTCGCGAGGAAAAACTGTTTTTT. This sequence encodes CASSIKEGTREEKLFF.

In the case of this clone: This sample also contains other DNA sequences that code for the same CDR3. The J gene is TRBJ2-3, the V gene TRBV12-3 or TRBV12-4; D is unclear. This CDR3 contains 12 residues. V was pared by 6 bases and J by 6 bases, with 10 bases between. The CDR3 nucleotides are TGTGCCAGCAGCCTGACACGGGATACGCAGTATTTT. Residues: CASSLTRDTQYF.

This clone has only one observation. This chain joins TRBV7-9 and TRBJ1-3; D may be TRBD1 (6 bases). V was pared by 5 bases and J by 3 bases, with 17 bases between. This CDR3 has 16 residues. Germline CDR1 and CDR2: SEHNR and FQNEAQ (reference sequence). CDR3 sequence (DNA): TGTGCCAGCAGCAAACACGGGGGGGCGTATGGAAACACCATATATTTT. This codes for CASSKHGGAYGNTIYF.

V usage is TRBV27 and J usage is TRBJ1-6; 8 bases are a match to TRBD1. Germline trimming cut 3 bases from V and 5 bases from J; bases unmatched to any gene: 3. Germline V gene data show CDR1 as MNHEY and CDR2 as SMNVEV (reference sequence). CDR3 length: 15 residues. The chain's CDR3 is CASSFLDRDNSPLHF. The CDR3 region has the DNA TGTGCCAGCAGTTTCTTGGACAGGGATAATTCACCCCTCCACTTT.

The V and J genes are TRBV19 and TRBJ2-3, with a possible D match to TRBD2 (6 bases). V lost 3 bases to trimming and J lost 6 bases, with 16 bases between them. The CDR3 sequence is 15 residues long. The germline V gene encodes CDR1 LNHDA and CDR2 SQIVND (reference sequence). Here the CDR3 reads CASSIGGAHLDTQYF. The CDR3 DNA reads TGTGCCAGTAGTATCGGGGGTGCCCACCTGGATACGCAGTATTTT. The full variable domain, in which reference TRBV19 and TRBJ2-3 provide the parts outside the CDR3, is DGGITQSPKYLFRKEGQNVTLSCEQNLNHDAMYWYRQDPGQGLRLIYYSQIVNDFQKGDIAEGYSVSREKKESFPLTVTSAQKNPTAFYLCASSIGGAHLDTQYFGPGTRLTVL.

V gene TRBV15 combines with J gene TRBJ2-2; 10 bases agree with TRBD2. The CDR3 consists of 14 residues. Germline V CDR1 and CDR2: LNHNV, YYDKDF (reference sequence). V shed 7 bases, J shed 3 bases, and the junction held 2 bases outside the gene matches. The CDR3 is CATTSGGDTGELFF. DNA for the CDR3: TGTGCCACCACTAGCGGGGGCGACACCGGGGAGCTGTTTTTT. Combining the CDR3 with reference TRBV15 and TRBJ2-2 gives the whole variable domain DAMVIQNPRYQVTQFGKPVTLSCSQTLNHNVMYWYQQKSSQAPKLLFHYYDKDFNNEADTPDNFQSRRPNTSFCFLDIRSPGLGDTAMYLCATTSGGDTGELFFGEGSRLTVL.

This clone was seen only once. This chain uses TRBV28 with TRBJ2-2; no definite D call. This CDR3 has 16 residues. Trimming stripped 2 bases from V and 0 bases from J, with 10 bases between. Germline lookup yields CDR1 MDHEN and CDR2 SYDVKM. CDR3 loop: CASSLVGTTNTGELFF. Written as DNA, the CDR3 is TGTGCCAGCAGTTTAGTAGGCACTACGAACACCGGGGAGCTGTTTTTT.

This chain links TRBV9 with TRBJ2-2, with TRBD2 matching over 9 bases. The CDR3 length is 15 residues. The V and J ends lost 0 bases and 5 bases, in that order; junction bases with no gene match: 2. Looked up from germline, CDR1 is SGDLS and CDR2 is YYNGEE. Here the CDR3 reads CASSVVAGVTGELFF. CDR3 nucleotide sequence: TGTGCCAGCAGCGTAGTAGCGGGAGTAACCGGGGAGCTGTTTTTT.

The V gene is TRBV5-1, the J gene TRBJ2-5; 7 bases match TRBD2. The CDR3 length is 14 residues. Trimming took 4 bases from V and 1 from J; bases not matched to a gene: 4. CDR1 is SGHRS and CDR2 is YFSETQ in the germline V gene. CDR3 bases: TGCGCCAGCAGCCCGGGACTAACCCAAGAGACCCAGTACTTC. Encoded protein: CASSPGLTQETQYF.

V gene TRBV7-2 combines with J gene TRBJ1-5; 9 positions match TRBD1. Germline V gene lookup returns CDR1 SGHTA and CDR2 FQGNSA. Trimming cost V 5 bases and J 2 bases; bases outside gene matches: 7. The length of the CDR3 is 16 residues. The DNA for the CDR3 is TGTGCCAGCAGCCCTGGGACAGGGTTGGGCAATCAGCCCCAGCATTTT. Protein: CASSPGTGLGNQPQHF. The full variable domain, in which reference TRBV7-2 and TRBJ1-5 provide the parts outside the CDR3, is GAGVSQSPSNKVTEKGKDVELRCDPISGHTALYWYRQSLGQGLEFLIYFQGNSAPDKSGLPSDRFSAERTGGSVSTLTIQRTQQEDSAVYLCASSPGTGLGNQPQHFGDGTRLSIL.

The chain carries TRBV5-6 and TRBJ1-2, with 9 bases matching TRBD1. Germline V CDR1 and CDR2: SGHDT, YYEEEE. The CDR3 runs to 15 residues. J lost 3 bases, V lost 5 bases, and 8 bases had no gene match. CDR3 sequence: CASRNTGGIDYGYTF. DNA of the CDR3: TGTGCCAGCAGAAATACAGGGGGCATCGACTATGGCTACACCTTC.

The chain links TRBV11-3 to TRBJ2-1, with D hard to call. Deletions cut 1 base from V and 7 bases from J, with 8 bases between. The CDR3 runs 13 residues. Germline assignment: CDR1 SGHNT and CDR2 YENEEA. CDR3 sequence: CASSLARENEQFF. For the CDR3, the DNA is TGTGCCAGCAGCTTAGCTCGAGAGAATGAGCAGTTCTTC.